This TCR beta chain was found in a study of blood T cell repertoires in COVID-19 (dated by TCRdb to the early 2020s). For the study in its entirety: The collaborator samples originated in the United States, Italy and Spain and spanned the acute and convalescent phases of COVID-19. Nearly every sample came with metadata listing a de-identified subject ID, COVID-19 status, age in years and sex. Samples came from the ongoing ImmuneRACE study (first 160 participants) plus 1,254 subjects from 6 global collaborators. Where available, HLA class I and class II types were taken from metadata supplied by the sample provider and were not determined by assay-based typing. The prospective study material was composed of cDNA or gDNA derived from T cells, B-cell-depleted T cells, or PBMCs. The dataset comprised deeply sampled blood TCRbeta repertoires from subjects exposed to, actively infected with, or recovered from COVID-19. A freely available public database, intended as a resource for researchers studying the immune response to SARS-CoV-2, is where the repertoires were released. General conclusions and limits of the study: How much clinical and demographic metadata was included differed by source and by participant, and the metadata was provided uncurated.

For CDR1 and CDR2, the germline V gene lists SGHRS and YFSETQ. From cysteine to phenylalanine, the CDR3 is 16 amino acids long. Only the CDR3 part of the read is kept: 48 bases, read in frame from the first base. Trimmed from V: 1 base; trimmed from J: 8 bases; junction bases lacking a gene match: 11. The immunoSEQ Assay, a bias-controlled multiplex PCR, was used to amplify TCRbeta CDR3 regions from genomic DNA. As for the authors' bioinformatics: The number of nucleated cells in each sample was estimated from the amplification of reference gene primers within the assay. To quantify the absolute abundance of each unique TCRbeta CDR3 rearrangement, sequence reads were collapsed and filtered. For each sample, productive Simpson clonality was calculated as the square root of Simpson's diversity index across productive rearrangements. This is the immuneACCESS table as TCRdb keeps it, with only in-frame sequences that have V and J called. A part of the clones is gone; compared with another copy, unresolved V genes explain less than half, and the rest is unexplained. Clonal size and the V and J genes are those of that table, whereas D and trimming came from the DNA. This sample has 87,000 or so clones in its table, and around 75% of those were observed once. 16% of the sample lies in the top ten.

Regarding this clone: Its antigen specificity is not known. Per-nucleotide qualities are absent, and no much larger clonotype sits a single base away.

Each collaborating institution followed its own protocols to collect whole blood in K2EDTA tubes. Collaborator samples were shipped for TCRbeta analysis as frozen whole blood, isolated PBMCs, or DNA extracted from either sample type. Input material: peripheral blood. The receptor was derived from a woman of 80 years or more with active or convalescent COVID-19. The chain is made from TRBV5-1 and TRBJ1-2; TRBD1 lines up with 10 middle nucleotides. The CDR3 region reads CASSLSSGTGDRGYTF. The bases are TGCGCCAGCAGCTTGTCATCCGGGACAGGGGACCGCGGCTACACCTTC.